The 26 T cell receptor beta chains below come from one sample, sequenced in a study of cytomegalovirus exposure and HLA in healthy donors (dated by TCRdb to 2016 to 2017). Library method: the immunoSEQ multiplex PCR assay. A mixture of 60 forward primers for TCR Vbeta segments and 13 reverse primers for TCR Jbeta segments was used in the multiplex PCR. TCRdb re-hosts the immuneACCESS table, in-frame sequences only. Its copies lack some clones; in the studies checked, an unresolved V gene accounts for under half of them, and the cause for the rest is not known. The table for this sample lists about 46,000 clones. The biggest ten clones account for 0.9% to 1.2% of the sample. Sequenced input: PBMCs. These receptors originate from a woman in her 40s in good health and CMV-seronegative.

This rearrangement joins TRBV4-2 to TRBJ1-3; the match to TRBD1 covers 7 bases. CDR3 length equals 15 residues. Germline CDR1 reads LGHNA; CDR2 reads YNFKEQ. J was trimmed by 2 bases and V by 1 base; bases with no gene match: 2. The CDR3 DNA sequence: TGTGCCAGCAGCCAAGGACAGGGAACTGGAAACACCATATATTTT. It yields the protein CASSQGQGTGNTIYF.

The chain recombines TRBV30 with TRBJ2-7; D gene ambiguous. The CDR3 extends over 13 amino acids. Germline CDR1 reads GTSNPN; CDR2 reads SVGIG (reference sequence). V lost 0 bases to trimming and J lost 5 bases, with 11 bases between them. CDR3: CAWSVSFLDEQYF. The DNA of the CDR3 is TGTGCCTGGAGTGTCAGTTTCCTCGACGAGCAGTACTTC.

Remarks on this clone: A junction end diverges from the germline sequence, so it may reflect a read error. The chain has TRBV29-1 and TRBJ1-2; no firm D call. The germline V gene encodes CDR1 SQVTM and CDR2 ANQGSEA. The CDR3 runs 10 residues. CDR3 sequence reads: CRVDRLGYTF. Written as DNA, the CDR3 is TGCAGAGTTGATCGTCTTGGCTACACCTTC.

The genes are TRBV7-3 and TRBJ2-1; 7 bases align to TRBD1. The ends lost 3 bases at V and 5 bases at J; junction bases unmatched: 10. CDR3 size: 16 residues. Per germline, CDR1 SGHTA and CDR2 FQGTGA. The CDR3 nucleotides read TGTGCCAGCAGCTTTTCCGGGACAGTCCCCCACAATGAGCAGTTCTTC. This translates into CASSFSGTVPHNEQFF.

This chain joins TRBV6-5 and TRBJ2-7, with D possibly matching TRBD2 (5 bases). The ends were cut back, 2 bases at V and 0 bases at J, with 11 bases in the middle. Germline loops: CDR1 MNHEY, CDR2 SVGAGI. The CDR3 contains 15 residues. The CDR3 DNA reads as TGTGCCAGCAGTTACCGGGAAAAAAGCTCCTACGAGCAGTACTTC. This codes for CASSYREKSSYEQYF.

This chain connects TRBV29-1 to TRBJ2-7; 10 bases align to TRBD1. Trimming removed 4 bases from V and 5 bases from J; junction bases left unmatched: 2. The CDR3 covers 12 residues. Germline V CDR1 and CDR2: SQVTM, ANQGSEA. In nucleotides, the CDR3 is TGCAGCGTTGGGACAGGGGGGAACGAGCAGTACTTC. It yields the protein CSVGTGGNEQYF.

The rearrangement links TRBV7-3 to TRBJ2-5, with 8 bases identical to TRBD2. Germline V gene lookup returns CDR1 SGHTA and CDR2 FQGTGA. V was clipped by 2 bases and J by 4 bases; unmatched bases: 9. The CDR3 covers 16 residues. CDR3 residues: CASSLGGTRGRETQYF. CDR3 in DNA: TGTGCCAGCAGCTTAGGTGGGACTAGAGGGAGAGAGACCCAGTACTTC.

V is TRBV20-1 and J is TRBJ2-5; D is unclear. The DNA end is a closer match to TRBJ2-7, so the J assignment may be wrong. The CDR3 is 11 residues long. CDR1 is DFQATT, CDR2 SNEGSKA, per germline (reference sequence). The CDR3 region is CSARAGGEQYF. The CDR3 coding sequence is TGCAGTGCTAGAGCTGGCGGCGAGCAGTACTTC.

The chain links TRBV28 to TRBJ1-1, with 9 bases aligning to TRBD1. CDR3 length: 15 residues. V gave up 5 bases and J gave up 6 bases; unmatched junction bases: 10. CDR1 is MDHEN, CDR2 SYDVKM, per germline. The CDR3 coding sequence is TGTGCCAGCAGTCTCGGGGACAGGGTGGTGGCTGAAGCTTTCTTT. It translates to CASSLGDRVVAEAFF.

The genes are TRBV27 and TRBJ2-7; 8 positions agree with TRBD2. The CDR3 length is 14 residues. Unmatched junction bases numbered 6, after V lost 5 bases and J lost 3 bases. Per germline, CDR1 MNHEY and CDR2 SMNVEV (reference sequence). CDR3 sequence (DNA): TGTGCCAGCAGTCTCCCGGGACTAGGCTACGAGCAGTACTTC. Translating it yields CASSLPGLGYEQYF.

This chain uses TRBV20-1 with TRBJ1-1; the D gene is possibly TRBD1 (6 bases). This CDR3 has 11 amino acids. Between the trimmed V and J ends, which lost 3 bases and 8 bases, there was a span of 10 bases. In germline, CDR1 is DFQATT, CDR2 SNEGSKA (reference sequence). The chain's CDR3 is CSASSGAEAFF. For the CDR3, the DNA is TGCAGTGCTAGTTCAGGGGCGGAAGCTTTCTTT.

The gene calls are TRBV29-1 and TRBJ2-7, with 10 bases matching TRBD1. The CDR3 spans 15 residues. With 6 bases clipped from V and 2 bases from J, the junction kept 10 bases outside the gene matches. CDR1 and CDR2 from the germline V gene are SQVTM and ANQGSEA. CDR3 DNA sequence: TGCAGCGTCGAAATTCCCGGACAGGGGGCCTACGAGCAGTACTTC. Encoded protein: CSVEIPGQGAYEQYF.

CDR3: CASSGLGSIMGYNEQFF. The CDR3 coding sequence is TGTGCCAGCAGCGGGCTTGGGTCAATCATGGGCTACAATGAGCAGTTCTTC. This chain links TRBV7-9 with TRBJ2-1; D unclear. The length of the CDR3 is 17 residues. Germline values: CDR1 SEHNR, CDR2 FQNEAQ (reference sequence). The V end lost 5 bases, the J end lost 3 bases, and 20 bases lay between the germline ends.

The rearrangement links TRBV4-1 to TRBJ1-2; TRBD1 aligns across 10 bases. The CDR3 contains 14 residues. V was clipped by 3 bases and J by 7 bases; unmatched bases: 5. Germline V gene data show CDR1 as MGHRA and CDR2 as YSYEKL. The CDR3 sequence is CASSQRQGAPGYTF. The CDR3 DNA reads TGCGCCAGCAGCCAGAGACAGGGGGCGCCTGGCTACACCTTC.

This chain uses TRBV19 with TRBJ2-5, with TRBD2 matching 7 bases. Germline lookup yields CDR1 LNHDA and CDR2 SQIVND (reference sequence). This CDR3 is built from 17 residues. V shed 5 bases, J shed 2 bases, and the junction held 14 bases outside the gene matches. For the CDR3, the DNA is TGTGCCAGTAGTTTATCTCCGGCGGCTAGCGGACAAGAGACCCAGTACTTC. This gives the protein CASSLSPAASGQETQYF.

The V call is TRBV6-5, the J call TRBJ2-1, with 10 bases identical to TRBD1. The CDR3 is 15 residues long. V lost 6 bases and J lost 8; bases outside the gene matches: 10. The V gene's germline CDR1 is MNHEY and CDR2 SVGAGI. This chain's CDR3 is CASRWMGQGLYEQFF. The CDR3 DNA reads TGTGCCAGCAGATGGATGGGACAGGGGTTGTATGAGCAGTTCTTC.

CDR3 nucleotides: TGTGCCAGCAGCTTTACTGGGACAGGGGGCAGGGGGGAGACCCAGTACTTC. Protein: CASSFTGTGGRGETQYF. The chain employs TRBV5-4 and TRBJ2-5; 12 nucleotides align to TRBD1. This CDR3 region has 17 residues. The ends lost 2 bases at V and 5 bases at J; junction bases unmatched: 10. Germline V gene data show CDR1 as SGHNT and CDR2 as YYREEE (reference sequence).

A note on this clone: Other DNA sequences in this specimen translate into the identical CDR3. The chain employs TRBV28 and TRBJ2-7; D is unclear. In germline, CDR1 is MDHEN, CDR2 SYDVKM. The germline V and J ends were trimmed by 4 bases and 0 bases, with 4 bases remaining between them. This CDR3 has 12 residues. This CDR3 reads CASSSSSYEQYF. The CDR3 DNA reads as TGTGCCAGCAGTTCCAGCTCCTACGAGCAGTACTTC.

In DNA, the CDR3 is TGCGCCGTCCATAGCGGGAGAAGCCTAGACGAGCAGTACTTC. Translation gives CAVHSGRSLDEQYF. The chain couples TRBV10-2 to TRBJ2-7; 9 positions match TRBD2. V lost 11 bases, J lost 5 bases, and 13 bases stayed unmatched. The CDR3 length is 14 residues. Germline CDR1 reads WSHSY; CDR2 reads SAAADI.

The chain combines TRBV5-1 with TRBJ1-1, with a weak D call TRBD1 (6 bases). The CDR3 runs 15 residues. Trimming cost V 3 bases and J 7 bases, with 19 bases left between them. Germline values: CDR1 SGHRS, CDR2 YFSETQ. The CDR3 DNA reads as TGCGCCAGCAGCTCTTATTGGGGGCTCTCGATTGAAGCTTTCTTT. Translating it yields CASSSYWGLSIEAFF.

V gene TRBV6-5 combines with J gene TRBJ2-1, with D tentatively TRBD2 (6 bases). V was clipped by 0 bases and J by 4 bases, with 10 bases between them. The CDR3 contains 15 residues. Germline CDR1 reads MNHEY; CDR2 reads SVGAGI. The CDR3 DNA is TGTGCCAGCAGTTACTCGGGACTCCCGTACAATGAGCAGTTCTTC. Translated: CASSYSGLPYNEQFF.

V and J are TRBV11-3 and TRBJ1-2; 8 nucleotides align to TRBD1. The V and J ends lost 6 bases and 7 bases, in that order; junction bases with no gene match: 7. The CDR3 totals 13 residues. CDR1 and CDR2 (germline): SGHNT, YENEEA. The CDR3 coding sequence is TGTGCCAGCAGTCTTGGACAGGGCCGTGGCTACACCTTC. Its protein product is CASSLGQGRGYTF. The full variable domain, its missing parts supplied by reference TRBV11-3 and TRBJ1-2, is EAGVVQSPRYKIIEKKQPVAFWCNPISGHNTLYWYLQNLGQGPELLIRYENEEAVDDSQLPKDRFSAERLKGVDSTLKIQPAELGDSAVYLCASSLGQGRGYTFGSGTRLTVV.

The chain couples TRBV29-1 to TRBJ2-3; 11 bases line up with TRBD2. The J segment lost 5 bases and the V segment lost 6 bases, leaving 13 bases of the junction unmatched. The length of the CDR3 is 16 residues. Germline V gene sequence: CDR1 SQVTM, CDR2 ANQGSEA. This CDR3 is CSVAGTSGEAGDTQYF. The CDR3 nucleotides read TGCAGCGTCGCAGGGACTAGCGGAGAGGCTGGAGATACGCAGTATTTT.

The chain couples TRBV5-1 to TRBJ2-1; 10 bases are a match to TRBD2. V was clipped by 4 bases and J by 1 base; unmatched bases: 2. CDR1 is SGHRS, CDR2 YFSETQ, per germline. The CDR3 is made up of 15 amino acids. The chain's CDR3 is CASSETSGSYNEQFF. The DNA of the CDR3 is TGCGCCAGCAGCGAGACTAGCGGGTCCTACAATGAGCAGTTCTTC.

The rearrangement joins TRBV2 to TRBJ2-1, with 14 bases lining up with TRBD2. After removal of 6 bases from V and 12 bases from J, the junction contained 7 bases not matched to a gene. The V gene's germline CDR1 is SNHLY and CDR2 FYNNEI. This CDR3 contains 14 residues. The CDR3, as DNA: TGTGCCAGCAGCCTGGGACTAGCGGGAGTCGTGCAGTTCTTC. Residues: CASSLGLAGVVQFF. Drawing the rest from reference TRBV2 and TRBJ2-1, the complete variable domain is EPEVTQTPSHQVTQMGQEVILRCVPISNHLYFYWYRQILGQKVEFLVSFYNNEISEKSEIFDDQFSVERPDGSNFTLKIRSTKLEDSAMYFCASSLGLAGVVQFFGPGTRLTVL.

This chain uses TRBV28 with TRBJ1-2, with TRBD1 as a possible D gene (6 bases). Germline V gene data show CDR1 as MDHEN and CDR2 as SYDVKM. V dropped 3 bases and J dropped 8 bases, with 16 bases sitting between them. This CDR3 is built from 14 residues. The DNA for the CDR3 is TGTGCCAGCAGTTTTTCAGGGGCCGCTAGGGGCTACACCTTC. It specifies CASSFSGAARGYTF.